A selection of T cell receptor beta chains follows, all from one sample in a study of blood T cell repertoires in COVID-19. Measured with immunoSEQ multiplex PCR; TCRdb has only the in-frame clones, and not every one. The table records approximately 140,000 clones, about 83% of them present only once. The source material was peripheral blood. These receptor sequences come from a woman aged 40 to 49 with acute or convalescent COVID-19. CDR3s include the opening cysteine and the closing phenylalanine or tryptophan.

j_call,v_call,cdr3_aa
TRBJ1-5,TRBV30,CAWSPTGNQPQHF
TRBJ1-1,TRBV11-2,CASSPSAPRGWNTEAFF
TRBJ2-7,TRBV29-1,CSVLGEAAYEQYF
TRBJ1-2,TRBV4-1,CASSQRDGDYGYTF
TRBJ1-1,TRBV19,CASSIALKTGNTEAFF
TRBJ1-2,TRBV6-6,CASSYVGSGYTF
TRBJ1-2,TRBV28,CASSAQGLGYGYTF
TRBJ1-2,TRBV6-5,CASSYSGQGARGYTF
TRBJ2-2,TRBV11-2,CASSPPEGRVTGELFF
TRBJ1-2,TRBV5-4,CASSFGPGTVAGYTF
TRBJ2-1,TRBV19,CASSILAGGTEQFF
TRBJ2-5,TRBV2,CASSWSFQLETQYF
TRBJ2-5,TRBV11-2,CASSLLQGDTNLRETQYF
TRBJ1-1,TRBV11-2,CASSLRVANTEAFF
TRBJ1-2,TRBV19,CASNGGGFGYTF
TRBJ2-2,TRBV11-2,CASRGGPNTGELFF
TRBJ2-1,TRBV14,CASSELDDNEQFF
TRBJ1-2,TRBV7-2,CASSAITLNYGYTF
TRBJ1-4,TRBV5-1,CASSRPTGENEKLFF
TRBJ1-1,TRBV24-1,CAAQRGRGTEAFF
TRBJ2-2,TRBV9,CASSVSAGELFF
TRBJ2-3,TRBV4-3,CASSLRDGRGTDTQYF
TRBJ1-1,TRBV19,CASSIGGQVNTEAFF
TRBJ2-2,TRBV9,CASSVEEEGGTGGFGELFF
TRBJ1-1,TRBV30,CAWSVHGRGTEAFF
TRBJ1-6,TRBV6-2/TRBV6-3,CASSPGTGGSPLHF
TRBJ2-3,TRBV7-3,CASSQQGDTQYF
TRBJ1-2,TRBV6-5,CASSPEDRAGYTF